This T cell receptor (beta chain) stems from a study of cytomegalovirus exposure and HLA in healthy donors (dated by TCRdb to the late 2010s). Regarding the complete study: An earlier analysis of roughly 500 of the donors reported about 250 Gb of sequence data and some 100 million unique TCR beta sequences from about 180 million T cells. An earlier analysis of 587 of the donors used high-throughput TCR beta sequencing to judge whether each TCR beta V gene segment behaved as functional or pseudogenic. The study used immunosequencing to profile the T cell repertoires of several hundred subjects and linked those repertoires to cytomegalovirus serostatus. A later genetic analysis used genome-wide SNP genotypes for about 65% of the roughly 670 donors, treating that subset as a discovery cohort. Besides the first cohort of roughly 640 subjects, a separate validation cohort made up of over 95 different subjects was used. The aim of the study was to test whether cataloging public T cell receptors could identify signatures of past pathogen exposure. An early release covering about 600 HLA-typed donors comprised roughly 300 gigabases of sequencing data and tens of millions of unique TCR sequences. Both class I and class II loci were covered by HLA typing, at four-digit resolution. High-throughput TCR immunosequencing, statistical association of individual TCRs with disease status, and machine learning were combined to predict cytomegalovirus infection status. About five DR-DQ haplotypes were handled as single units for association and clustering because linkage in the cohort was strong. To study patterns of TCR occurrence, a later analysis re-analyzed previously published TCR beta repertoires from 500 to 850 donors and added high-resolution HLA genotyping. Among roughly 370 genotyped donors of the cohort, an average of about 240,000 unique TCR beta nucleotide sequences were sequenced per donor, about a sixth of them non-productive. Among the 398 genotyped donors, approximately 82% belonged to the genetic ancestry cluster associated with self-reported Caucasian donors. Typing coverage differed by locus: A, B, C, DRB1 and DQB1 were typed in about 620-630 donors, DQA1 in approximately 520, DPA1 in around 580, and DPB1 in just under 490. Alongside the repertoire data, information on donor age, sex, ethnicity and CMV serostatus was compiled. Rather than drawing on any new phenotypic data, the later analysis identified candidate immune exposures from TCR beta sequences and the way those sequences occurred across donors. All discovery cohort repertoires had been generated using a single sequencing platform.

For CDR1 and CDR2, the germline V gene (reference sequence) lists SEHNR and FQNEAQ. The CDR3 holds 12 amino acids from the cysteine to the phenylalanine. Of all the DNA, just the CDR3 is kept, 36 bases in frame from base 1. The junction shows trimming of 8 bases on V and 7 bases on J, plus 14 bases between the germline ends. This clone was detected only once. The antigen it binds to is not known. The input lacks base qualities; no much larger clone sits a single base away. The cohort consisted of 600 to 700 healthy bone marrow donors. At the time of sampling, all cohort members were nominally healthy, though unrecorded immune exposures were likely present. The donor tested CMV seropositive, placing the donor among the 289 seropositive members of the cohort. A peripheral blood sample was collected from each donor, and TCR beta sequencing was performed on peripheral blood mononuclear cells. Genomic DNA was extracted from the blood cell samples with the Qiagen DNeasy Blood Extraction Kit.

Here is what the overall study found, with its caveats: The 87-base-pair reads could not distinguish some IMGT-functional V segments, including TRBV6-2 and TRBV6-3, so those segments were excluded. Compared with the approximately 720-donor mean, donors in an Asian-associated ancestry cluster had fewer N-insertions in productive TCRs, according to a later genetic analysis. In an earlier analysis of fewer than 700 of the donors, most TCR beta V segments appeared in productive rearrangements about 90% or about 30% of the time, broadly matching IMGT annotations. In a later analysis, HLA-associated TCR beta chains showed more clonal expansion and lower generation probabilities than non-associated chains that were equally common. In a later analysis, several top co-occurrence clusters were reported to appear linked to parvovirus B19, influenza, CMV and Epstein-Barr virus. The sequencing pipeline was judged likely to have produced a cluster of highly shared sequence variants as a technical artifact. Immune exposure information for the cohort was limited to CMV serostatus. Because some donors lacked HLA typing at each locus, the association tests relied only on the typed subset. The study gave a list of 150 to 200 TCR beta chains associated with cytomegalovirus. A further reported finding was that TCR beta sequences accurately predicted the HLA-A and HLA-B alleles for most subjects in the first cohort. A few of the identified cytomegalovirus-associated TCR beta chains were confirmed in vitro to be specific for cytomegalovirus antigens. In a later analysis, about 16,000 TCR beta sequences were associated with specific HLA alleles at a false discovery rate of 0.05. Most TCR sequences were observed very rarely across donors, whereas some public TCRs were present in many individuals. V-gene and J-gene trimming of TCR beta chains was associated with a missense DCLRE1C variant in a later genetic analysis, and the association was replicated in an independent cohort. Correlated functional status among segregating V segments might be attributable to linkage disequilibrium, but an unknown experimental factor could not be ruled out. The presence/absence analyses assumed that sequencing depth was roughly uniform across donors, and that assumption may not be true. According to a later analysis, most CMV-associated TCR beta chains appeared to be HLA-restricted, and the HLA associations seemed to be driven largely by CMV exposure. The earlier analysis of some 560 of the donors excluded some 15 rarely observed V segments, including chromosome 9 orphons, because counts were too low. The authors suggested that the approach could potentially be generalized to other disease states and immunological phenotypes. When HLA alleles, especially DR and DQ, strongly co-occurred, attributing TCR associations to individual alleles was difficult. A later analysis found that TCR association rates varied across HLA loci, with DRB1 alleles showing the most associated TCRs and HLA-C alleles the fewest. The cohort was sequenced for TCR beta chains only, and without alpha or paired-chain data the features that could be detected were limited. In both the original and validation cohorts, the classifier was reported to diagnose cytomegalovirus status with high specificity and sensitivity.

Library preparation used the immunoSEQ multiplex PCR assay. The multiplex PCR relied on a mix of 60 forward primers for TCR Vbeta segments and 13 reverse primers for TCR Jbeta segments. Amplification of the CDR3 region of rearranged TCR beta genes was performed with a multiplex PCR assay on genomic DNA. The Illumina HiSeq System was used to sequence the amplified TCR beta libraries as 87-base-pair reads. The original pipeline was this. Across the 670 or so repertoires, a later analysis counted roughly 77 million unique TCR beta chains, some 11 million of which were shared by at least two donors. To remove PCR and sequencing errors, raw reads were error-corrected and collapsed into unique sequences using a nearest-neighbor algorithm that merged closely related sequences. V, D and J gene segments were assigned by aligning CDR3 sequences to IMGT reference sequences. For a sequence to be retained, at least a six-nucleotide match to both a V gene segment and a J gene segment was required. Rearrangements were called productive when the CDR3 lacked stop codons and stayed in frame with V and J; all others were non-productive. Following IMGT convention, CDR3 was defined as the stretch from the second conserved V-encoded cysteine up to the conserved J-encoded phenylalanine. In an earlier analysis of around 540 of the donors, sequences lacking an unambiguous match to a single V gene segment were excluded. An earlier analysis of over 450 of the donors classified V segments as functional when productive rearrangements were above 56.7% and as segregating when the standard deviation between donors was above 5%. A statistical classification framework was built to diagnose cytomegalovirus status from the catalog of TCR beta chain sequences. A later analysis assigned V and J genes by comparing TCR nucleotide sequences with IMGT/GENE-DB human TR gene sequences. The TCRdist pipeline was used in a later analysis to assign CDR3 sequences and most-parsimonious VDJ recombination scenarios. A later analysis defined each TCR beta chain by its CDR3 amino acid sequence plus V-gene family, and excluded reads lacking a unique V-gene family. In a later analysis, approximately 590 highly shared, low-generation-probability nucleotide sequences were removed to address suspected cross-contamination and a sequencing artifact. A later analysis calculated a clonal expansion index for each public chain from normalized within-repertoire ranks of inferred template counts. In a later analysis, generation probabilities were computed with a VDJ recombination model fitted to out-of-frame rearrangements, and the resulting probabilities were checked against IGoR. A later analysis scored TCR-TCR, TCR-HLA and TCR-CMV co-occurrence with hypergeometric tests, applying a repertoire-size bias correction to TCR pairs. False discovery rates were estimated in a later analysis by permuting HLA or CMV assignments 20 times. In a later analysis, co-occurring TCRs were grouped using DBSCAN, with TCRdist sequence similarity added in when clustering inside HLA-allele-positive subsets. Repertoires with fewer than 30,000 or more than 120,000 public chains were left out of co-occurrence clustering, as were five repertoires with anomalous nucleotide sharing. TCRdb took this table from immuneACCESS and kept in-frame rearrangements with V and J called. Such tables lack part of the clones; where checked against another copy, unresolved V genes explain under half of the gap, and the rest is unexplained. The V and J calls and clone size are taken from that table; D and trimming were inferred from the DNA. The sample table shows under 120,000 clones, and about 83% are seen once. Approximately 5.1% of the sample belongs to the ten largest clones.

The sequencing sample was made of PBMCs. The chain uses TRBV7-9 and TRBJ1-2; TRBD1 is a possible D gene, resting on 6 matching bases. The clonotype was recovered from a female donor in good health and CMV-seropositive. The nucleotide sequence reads TGTGCCAGCGTTAAGGGGGTTGCTGGCTACACCTTC. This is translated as CASVKGVAGYTF.